The clone carrying this TCR beta chain has only a few counts. The target antigen is unknown. Sequenced with the Oncomine TCR Beta short-read assay was DNA taken from cultured CD4+ T cells. Using its own MiXCR run on the PCR reads, TCRdb lists one record per CDR3 protein. This sample carries approximately 24,000 distinct CDR3 sequences, 35% to 55% of them seen once, and the ten largest clones take roughly 4.1%. The time point is: late sampling 161 to 241 days after vaccination in a few convalescent patients. Specified treatment: approximately 9-day PBMC culture with coronavirus spike peptide pools or control peptides (ViraFEST assay). J lost 3 bases, V lost 5 bases, and 1 base had no gene match. The CDR3 has 13 amino acids. Germline V gives CDR1 SGHTA, CDR2 FQGNSA. The data originate from a study of vaccination and CD4 T cells after COVID-19. Study-wide context: After vaccination, a few convalescent patients were sampled at day 14 and at days 161 to 241. The cells in question were stimulated using overlapping spike peptides derived from SARS-CoV-2, HCoV-NL63, HCoV-OC43 and HCoV-229E. Either a CEFX pool, an HIV-1 Nef pool, or no peptide was added to control cultures.

This chain connects TRBV7-2 to TRBJ1-5; 7 positions match TRBD1. The sequence was obtained from a human donor who had recovered from COVID-19. This sample comprised CD4+ T cells from blood, cultured in vitro, obtained about 7 months after SARS-CoV-2 vaccination. Here the CDR3 reads CASSTGVNQPQHF. DNA for the CDR3: TGTGCCAGCAGCACAGGGGTCAATCAGCCCCAGCATTTT. Supplemented by reference TRBV7-2 and TRBJ1-5, the full variable domain reads GAGVSQSPSNKVTEKGKDVELRCDPISGHTALYWYRQSLGQGLEFLIYFQGNSAPDKSGLPSDRFSAERTGGSVSTLTIQRTQQEDSAVYLCASSTGVNQPQHFGDGTRLSIL.